Below, 26 T cell receptor beta chains from the same sample are listed, as sequenced in a study of OX40 agonist ivuxolimab in advanced cancers. Here immunoSEQ multiplex PCR was the method, and the copy in TCRdb shows in-frame clones only, minus some. The sample consists of around 50,000 clones, roughly four fifths of them appearing once. Sample: CD4+ or CD8+ T cells sorted from blood, taken in a trial of the OX40 agonist ivuxolimab. The receptors were gathered from an adult with an advanced solid tumor such as melanoma, head and neck, liver or kidney cancer.

The genes are TRBV18 and TRBJ1-2; D uncertain. Germline-derived CDR1 and CDR2 are KGHSH and LQKENI. V lost 2 bases, J lost 1 base, and 8 bases lay in between. The CDR3 spans 14 residues. This CDR3 is CASSPSGLNYGYTF. DNA for the CDR3: TGTGCCAGCTCACCATCGGGTCTTAACTATGGCTACACCTTC. Full variable domain (missing parts from reference TRBV18 and TRBJ1-2): NAGVMQNPRHLVRRRGQEARLRCSPMKGHSHVYWYRQLPEEGLKFMVYLQKENIIDESGMPKERFSAEFPKEGPSILRIQQVVRGDSAAYFCASSPSGLNYGYTFGSGTRLTVV.

The chain is built from TRBV29-1 and TRBJ2-7; no definite D call. The germline CDR1 and CDR2 sequences are SQVTM and ANQGSEA. The CDR3 is 15 amino acids. Trimming pared 1 base from V and 3 bases from J, leaving 16 bases between. The CDR3, as DNA: TGCAGCGTTGAAGTCCCGCGACTTTCCTTCTACGAGCAGTACTTC. Its translation is CSVEVPRLSFYEQYF.

This chain joins TRBV19 and TRBJ2-7; TRBD2 aligns across 11 bases. J lost 4 bases, V lost 3 bases, and 5 bases had no gene match. The CDR3 is made up of 15 amino acids. Germline CDR1 reads LNHDA; CDR2 reads SQIVND (reference sequence). CDR3 nucleotides: TGTGCCAGTAGTATCTCGGCTAGCGGGGGGTACGAGCAGTACTTC. Translation: CASSISASGGYEQYF.

This clone was detected only a few times. Here the CDR3 reads CAISGTGGQETQYF. DNA for the CDR3: TGTGCCATCAGTGGGACAGGGGGGCAAGAGACCCAGTACTTC. The chain joins TRBV10-3 to TRBJ2-5, with 10 bases fitting TRBD1. Trimming removed 4 bases from V and 2 bases from J; junction bases left unmatched: 1. The CDR3 consists of 14 residues. Germline V CDR1 and CDR2: ENHRY, SYGVKD.

The V call is TRBV18, the J call TRBJ1-3, with D tentatively TRBD1 (5 bases). The CDR3 length is 17 residues. Germline CDR1 is KGHSH and CDR2 is LQKENI. V was trimmed by 2 bases and J by 0 bases, leaving 14 bases between them. The CDR3 is CASSPDRGLFSGNTIYF. The CDR3 nucleotides are TGTGCCAGCTCACCAGATAGGGGACTCTTCTCTGGAAACACCATATATTTT. Full variable domain (rest looked up from reference TRBV18 and TRBJ1-3): NAGVMQNPRHLVRRRGQEARLRCSPMKGHSHVYWYRQLPEEGLKFMVYLQKENIIDESGMPKERFSAEFPKEGPSILRIQQVVRGDSAAYFCASSPDRGLFSGNTIYFGEGSWLTVV.

The V and J genes are TRBV18 and TRBJ2-3; D unclear. Trimming removed 4 bases from V and 2 bases from J, with 10 bases in between. The CDR3 runs 14 residues. Germline CDR1 reads KGHSH; CDR2 reads LQKENI. The CDR3 is CASSRSSLTDTQYF. CDR3 coding DNA: TGTGCCAGCTCACGTAGCTCCCTCACAGATACGCAGTATTTT.

This chain links TRBV29-1 with TRBJ1-5, with a tentative D call TRBD1 (6 bases). This CDR3 has 15 amino acids. In germline, CDR1 is SQVTM, CDR2 ANQGSEA. V shed 4 bases and J shed 4 bases, with 17 bases lying between them. The CDR3 nucleotides are TGCAGCGTTGGGGAGGGGGATTTATCAAATCAGCCCCAGCATTTT. Translated, it gives CSVGEGDLSNQPQHF.

The chain employs TRBV7-9 and TRBJ2-1, with D possibly being TRBD1 (6 bases). This CDR3 has 13 amino acids. With 5 bases removed from V and 7 bases from J, the gap between germline ends came to 12 bases. CDR1 is SEHNR and CDR2 is FQNEAQ in the germline V gene (reference sequence). CDR3 DNA sequence: TGTGCCAGCAGCATCCACAGGGAGAATGAGCAGTTCTTC. Protein: CASSIHRENEQFF.

The chain uses TRBV12-5 and TRBJ2-3; D unresolved. The length of the CDR3 is 16 residues. Trimming shortened V by 1 base and J by 4 bases, and 15 bases separated the two germline ends. Germline lookup yields CDR1 LGHNT and CDR2 FRNRAP. CDR3 amino acids: CASGLAASPTPDTQYF. In nucleotides, the CDR3 is TGTGCTAGTGGTTTGGCGGCGTCCCCAACCCCAGATACGCAGTATTTT.

CDR3 sequence reads: CASRTTQYEQYF. The CDR3 nucleotides are TGTGCCAGCAGAACGACACAGTACGAGCAGTACTTC. The chain employs TRBV11-2 and TRBJ2-7; D is ambiguous. The CDR3 length is 12 residues. Trimming stripped 6 bases from V and 4 bases from J, with 10 bases between. Germline lookup yields CDR1 SGHAT and CDR2 FQNNGV.

V is TRBV5-1 and J is TRBJ2-7, with 10 bases fitting TRBD1. CDR1 and CDR2 from the germline V gene are SGHRS and YFSETQ. V lost 4 bases and J lost 6; bases outside the gene matches: 4. This CDR3 region has 13 residues. CDR3 amino acids: CASSRDRGPEQYF. The CDR3, as DNA: TGCGCCAGCAGCCGGGACAGGGGTCCCGAGCAGTACTTC.

The chain couples TRBV7-6 to TRBJ2-3; a weak D match, TRBD1 (6 bases). The germline V gene encodes CDR1 SGHVS and CDR2 FNYEAQ. Trimming took off 3 bases at V and 4 bases at J, with 8 bases between the two ends. The CDR3 runs to 13 residues. CDR3 sequence (DNA): TGTGCCAGCAGCTTCAGGGGCGCAGATACGCAGTATTTT. This codes for CASSFRGADTQYF.

J is TRBJ2-1 and V is TRBV7-8, with TRBD2 matching over 8 bases. V was clipped by 4 bases and J by 4 bases; unmatched bases: 9. The CDR3 sequence is 16 residues long. In germline, CDR1 is SGHVS, CDR2 FQNEAQ. DNA of the CDR3: TGTGCCAGCAGCTCGTCCTCCGGGACTAGATACAATGAGCAGTTCTTC. Amino acids: CASSSSSGTRYNEQFF.

V usage is TRBV5-1 and J usage is TRBJ2-7; 8 bases match TRBD1. J was trimmed by 0 bases and V by 8 bases; bases with no gene match: 4. Germline-derived CDR1 and CDR2 are SGHRS and YFSETQ. The CDR3 length is 13 residues. CDR3 DNA: TGCGCCAGTAACAGGGGGAGCTCCTACGAGCAGTACTTC. Protein product: CASNRGSSYEQYF.

Here the CDR3 DNA reads TGTGCCAGTAGTTGGACGGGCTCCTACGAGCAGTACTTC. This sequence encodes CASSWTGSYEQYF. The V gene is TRBV19, the J gene TRBJ2-5; D gene unclear. The end of the DNA aligns better with TRBJ2-7, so the J call may be wrong. The V gene's germline CDR1 is LNHDA and CDR2 SQIVND (reference sequence). The length of the CDR3 is 13 residues.

The chain recombines TRBV18 with TRBJ2-5; D is possibly TRBD1 or TRBD2 (5 bases each). CDR3 length: 15 amino acids. The V end lost 4 bases, the J end lost 5 bases, and 17 bases lay between the germline ends. Germline V lookup: CDR1 KGHSH, CDR2 LQKENI. The CDR3 protein is CASSLTGTSGETQYF. The DNA for the CDR3 is TGTGCCAGCTCACTCACCGGGACCTCAGGGGAGACCCAGTACTTC.

The chain links TRBV7-8 to TRBJ2-3; the match to TRBD2 covers 7 bases. V was pared by 1 base and J by 5 bases, with 12 bases of the junction left unmatched. The CDR3 extends over 17 amino acids. Germline V gene sequence: CDR1 SGHVS, CDR2 FQNEAQ. DNA for the CDR3: TGTGCCAGCAGCTTAGTCGAGTGGGGGGGGGACCGAGATACGCAGTATTTT. This sequence encodes CASSLVEWGGDRDTQYF.

This chain joins TRBV7-2 and TRBJ1-5, with D unresolved. Trimming pared 2 bases from V and 1 base from J, leaving 9 bases between. Germline CDR1 and CDR2: SGHTA and FQGNSA. CDR3 length: 15 amino acids. CDR3 DNA sequence: TGTGCCAGCAGCTTAACTTCGGGCAGCAATCAGCCCCAGCATTTT. Amino acids: CASSLTSGSNQPQHF.

V usage is TRBV5-4 and J usage is TRBJ1-3, with D uncertain. Germline V CDR1 and CDR2: SGHNT, YYREEE (reference sequence). V gave up 2 bases and J gave up 4 bases, with 4 bases separating them. There are 12 residues in the CDR3. Written as DNA, the CDR3 is TGTGCCAGCAGCTTACCAGGAAACACCATATATTTT. It yields the protein CASSLPGNTIYF.

This chain connects TRBV6-6 to TRBJ2-7; 12 bases agree with TRBD1. The CDR3 contains 15 residues. In germline, CDR1 is MNHNY, CDR2 SVGAGI (reference sequence). V lost 4 bases and J lost 7; bases outside the gene matches: 8. CDR3: CASSSPGQGAPEQYF. CDR3 sequence (DNA): TGTGCCAGCAGTTCTCCGGGACAGGGGGCGCCTGAGCAGTACTTC.

The chain carries TRBV7-6 and TRBJ2-5; 9 bases agree with TRBD1. V dropped 7 bases and J dropped 5; count of bases not matched to a gene: 14. Germline loops: CDR1 SGHVS, CDR2 FNYEAQ. This CDR3 has 16 residues. This CDR3 is CASTQPSTGGGETQYF. In nucleotides, the CDR3 is TGTGCCAGCACCCAACCCTCGACAGGGGGAGGGGAGACCCAGTACTTC.

The V gene is TRBV7-8, the J gene TRBJ2-3, with unresolved D. Trimming pared 5 bases from V and 7 bases from J, leaving 13 bases between. This CDR3 contains 13 residues. Germline V lookup: CDR1 SGHVS, CDR2 FQNEAQ. The CDR3 loop is CASSLDPQNTQYF. CDR3 bases: TGTGCCAGCAGCCTAGACCCACAGAATACGCAGTATTTT. The complete variable domain, with remaining parts taken from reference TRBV7-8 and TRBJ2-3, reads GAGVSQSPRYKVAKRGQDVALRCDPISGHVSLFWYQQALGQGPEFLTYFQNEAQLDKSGLPSDRFFAERPEGSVSTLKIQRTQQEDSAVYLCASSLDPQNTQYFGPGTRLTVL.

This clone was seen just once. This sequence joins TRBV4-2 and TRBJ2-1; 10 nucleotides line up with TRBD2. Unmatched junction bases numbered 6, after V lost 3 bases and J lost 7 bases. CDR3 size: 15 residues. Germline-derived CDR1 and CDR2 are LGHNA and YNFKEQ. DNA for the CDR3: TGTGCCAGCAGCCAGGACCGACTAGCGGGTAATGAGCAGTTCTTC. Protein product: CASSQDRLAGNEQFF.

The chain links TRBV27 to TRBJ2-5, with TRBD1 identical over 8 bases. With V trimmed by 5 bases and J by 3 bases, 8 bases remained unmatched. This CDR3 spans 15 amino acids. Germline V gene data show CDR1 as MNHEY and CDR2 as SMNVEV (reference sequence). The CDR3 nucleotides are TGTGCCAGCAGTCCGTATGGACAGGGTGAAGAGACCCAGTACTTC. Encoded protein: CASSPYGQGEETQYF.

This rearrangement joins TRBV7-9 to TRBJ2-1, with TRBD2 matching over 7 bases. J gave up 5 bases and V 3 bases, and 4 bases lay outside the gene matches. The V gene's germline CDR1 is SEHNR and CDR2 FQNEAQ (reference sequence). The CDR3 spans 14 residues. The CDR3 protein is CASSFWTRNNEQFF. CDR3 DNA: TGTGCCAGCAGCTTTTGGACTAGAAACAATGAGCAGTTCTTC.

A few counts support this clone. The chain links TRBV4-1 to TRBJ2-5; TRBD2 matches at 14 bases. The CDR3 consists of 16 residues. Per the germline V gene, CDR1 is MGHRA and CDR2 is YSYEKL. Trimming removed 6 bases from V and 5 bases from J; junction bases left unmatched: 8. CDR3 in DNA: TGCGCCAGCAGTACGGGACTAGCGGGGGTGGGGGAGACCCAGTACTTC. Translated, it gives CASSTGLAGVGETQYF.